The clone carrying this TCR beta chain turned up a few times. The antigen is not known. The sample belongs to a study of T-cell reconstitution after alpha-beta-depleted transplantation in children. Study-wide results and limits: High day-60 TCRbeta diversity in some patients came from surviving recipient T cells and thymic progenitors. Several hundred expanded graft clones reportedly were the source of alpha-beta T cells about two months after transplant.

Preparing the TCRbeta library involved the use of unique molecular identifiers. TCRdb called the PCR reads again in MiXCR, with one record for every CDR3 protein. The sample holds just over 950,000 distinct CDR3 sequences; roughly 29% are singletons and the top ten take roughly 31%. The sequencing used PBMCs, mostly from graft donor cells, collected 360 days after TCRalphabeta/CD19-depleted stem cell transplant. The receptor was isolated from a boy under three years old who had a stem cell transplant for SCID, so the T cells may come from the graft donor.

CDR3 sequence (DNA): TGTGCCAGCAGTTCTGCAGTTAATCAGCCCCAGCATTTT. This codes for CASSSAVNQPQHF. The chain links TRBV12-3 or TRBV12-4 to TRBJ1-5; D gene ambiguous. This CDR3 contains 13 residues. With 4 bases removed from V and 4 bases from J, the gap between germline ends came to 8 bases.